One and the same sample provided the 21 T cell receptor beta chains below, sequenced in a study of T-cell reconstitution after alpha-beta-depleted transplantation in children. Unique molecular identifiers were incorporated into the prepared TCRbeta library. Using its own MiXCR run on the PCR reads, TCRdb lists one record per CDR3 protein. The sample holds almost 400,000 distinct CDR3 sequences, roughly 21% seen once. The sequencing used PBMCs from the stem cell graft donor, collected from the stem cell graft. Every receptor here comes from a human donor who donated a stem cell graft to a child with acute myeloid leukemia.

This clonotype was observed a handful of times. CDR3: CASSFDRGLWFF. The CDR3 region has the DNA TGTGCCAGCAGCTTTGACAGGGGGCTGTGGTTCTTC. V and J are TRBV5-6 and TRBJ2-1, with 10 bases that match TRBD1. The V and J ends lost 2 bases and 15 bases, in that order; junction bases with no gene match: 5. The germline V gene has CDR1 SGHDT and CDR2 YYEEEE. The CDR3 is 12 amino acids.

V and J are TRBV12-3 or TRBV12-4 and TRBJ1-5; tentative D call: TRBD1 (6 bases). The CDR3 extends over 13 amino acids. V was shortened by 6 bases and J by 7 bases, with 13 bases between the two germline ends. The CDR3 here is CASSPGEEQPQHF. CDR3 nucleotides: TGTGCCAGCAGCCCAGGGGAAGAACAGCCCCAGCATTTT.

This chain joins TRBV20-1 and TRBJ2-7, with a possible D match to TRBD1 (5 bases). V lost 0 bases, J lost 0 bases, and 12 bases lay in between. This CDR3 region has 15 residues. Germline V gene data show CDR1 as DFQATT and CDR2 as SNEGSKA (reference sequence). In DNA, the CDR3 is TGCAGTGCTAGAGATGCCCGGACAAGCTCCTACGAGCAGTACTTC. It specifies CSARDARTSSYEQYF.

This clonotype was counted only a few times. The V and J genes are TRBV4-1 and TRBJ2-1; 7 nucleotides line up with TRBD1. This CDR3 has 15 amino acids. The germline V gene has CDR1 MGHRA and CDR2 YSYEKL. The V gene end was trimmed by 4 bases and the J gene end by 9 bases; junction bases not matched to a gene: 12. The CDR3 bases are TGCGCCAGCAGCCTACCGACAGGGATTAGACTTGAGCAGTTCTTC. Translating it yields CASSLPTGIRLEQFF.

The chain links TRBV28 to TRBJ1-3; no firm D call. The CDR3 covers 15 residues. The germline gives CDR1 MDHEN, CDR2 SYDVKM. Trimming shortened V by 7 bases and J by 4 bases, and 17 bases separated the two germline ends. The CDR3: CASTRTGVSGNTIYF. The CDR3 DNA sequence: TGTGCCAGCACCAGAACCGGGGTTTCGGGAAACACCATATATTTT.

The rearrangement uses TRBV7-6 and TRBJ2-3; no reliable D call. This CDR3 is 15 amino acids long. V was cut by 0 bases and J by 4 bases, with 11 bases left in between. Germline assignment: CDR1 SGHVS and CDR2 FNYEAQ. The CDR3, as DNA: TGTGCCAGCAGCTTAGCGGCCCTGGGTCCAGATACGCAGTATTTT. Residues: CASSLAALGPDTQYF. Supplemented by reference TRBV7-6 and TRBJ2-3, the full variable domain reads GAGVSQSPRYKVTKRGQDVALRCDPISGHVSLYWYRQALGQGPEFLTYFNYEAQQDKSGLPNDRFSAERPEGSISTLTIQRTEQRDSAMYRCASSLAALGPDTQYFGPGTRLTVL.

This rearrangement joins TRBV12-3 or TRBV12-4 to TRBJ2-1; a weak D match, TRBD2 (6 bases). The CDR3 totals 13 residues. The V and J ends lost 2 bases and 10 bases respectively, with 12 bases between them. The CDR3 DNA reads TGTGCCAGCAGTTTAACCGGGACTGAGGAGCAGTTCTTC. This gives the protein CASSLTGTEEQFF.

The gene calls are TRBV5-1 and TRBJ2-1, with a possible D match to TRBD2 (6 bases). Germline CDR1 SGHRS, CDR2 YFSETQ. V dropped 4 bases and J dropped 10 bases, with 27 bases sitting between them. This CDR3 region has 17 residues. Written as DNA, the CDR3 is TGCGCCAGCAGCCCCACCGAGTCCAGGCTGACTAGTGACGAGCAGTTCTTC. It translates to CASSPTESRLTSDEQFF.

The chain is built from TRBV25-1 and TRBJ2-5, with a weak D call TRBD2 (6 bases). This CDR3 comprises 15 residues. The germline CDR1 and CDR2 sequences are MGHDK and SYGVNS. Trimming stripped 1 base from V and 4 bases from J, with 13 bases between. CDR3 nucleotide sequence: TGTGCCAGCAGTGAATCTCCTCTAGCGTTAGAGACCCAGTACTTC. Translating it yields CASSESPLALETQYF.

V and J are TRBV28 and TRBJ2-3, with D unresolved. CDR1 is MDHEN, CDR2 SYDVKM, per germline. The germline V and J ends were trimmed by 6 bases and 4 bases, with 11 bases remaining between them. This CDR3 is built from 13 residues. The CDR3: CASRPEVPDTQYF. CDR3 sequence (DNA): TGTGCCAGCAGACCAGAGGTTCCAGATACGCAGTATTTT.

This clonotype was detected only a few times. The rearrangement joins TRBV6-1 to TRBJ2-7; either TRBD1 or TRBD2 may supply D (5 bases each). Deletions cut 1 base from V and 4 bases from J, with 17 bases between. The CDR3 spans 16 residues. Germline CDR1 MNHNS, CDR2 SASEGT. CDR3 loop: CASSEVARWGIYEQYF. CDR3 coding DNA: TGTGCCAGCAGTGAAGTAGCCAGGTGGGGGATTTACGAGCAGTACTTC.

This clonotype turned up a few times. The V call is TRBV24-1, the J call TRBJ2-1; 7 bases fit TRBD1. Germline CDR1 is KGHDR and CDR2 is SFDVKD. The CDR3 contains 16 residues. V was clipped by 3 bases and J by 4 bases; unmatched bases: 8. This CDR3 reads CATSDTRQGRYNEQFF. As DNA, the CDR3 is TGTGCCACCAGTGATACGCGACAGGGTCGATACAATGAGCAGTTCTTC.

V usage is TRBV5-6 and J usage is TRBJ2-7, with D perhaps TRBD1 or TRBD2 (5 bases each). CDR1 SGHDT and CDR2 YYEEEE come from the germline V gene. CDR3 length equals 12 residues. Trimming removed 4 bases from V and 7 bases from J, with 12 bases in between. CDR3: CASSRGVTEQYF. For the CDR3, the DNA is TGTGCCAGCAGCCGAGGGGTGACGGAGCAGTACTTC.

The sample holds many counts of this clonotype. The chain joins TRBV24-1 to TRBJ1-1; D call uncertain. Per germline, CDR1 KGHDR and CDR2 SFDVKD. The CDR3 runs 13 residues. V shed 5 bases and J shed 0 bases, with 6 bases lying between them. CDR3 in DNA: TGTGCCACCAGTGCAGCCTTGAACACTGAAGCTTTCTTT. Protein sequence: CATSAALNTEAFF.

This clonotype was counted between two and nine times. V is TRBV29-1 and J is TRBJ1-1; D is undetermined. The CDR3 runs 12 residues. Trimming pared 7 bases from V and 7 bases from J, leaving 16 bases between. Per germline, CDR1 SQVTM and CDR2 ANQGSEA. In nucleotides, the CDR3 is TGCAGCGGTGGCCACTATCAGAATGAAGCTTTCTTT. Its translation: CSGGHYQNEAFF.

This clonotype was seen only a few times. The J gene is TRBJ2-5, the V gene TRBV15; 7 bases are a match to TRBD1. This CDR3 spans 15 amino acids. With V trimmed by 3 bases and J by 4 bases, 8 bases remained unmatched. CDR1 is LNHNV, CDR2 YYDKDF, per germline (reference sequence). Here the CDR3 reads CATSRLQGLGETQYF. Written as DNA, the CDR3 is TGTGCCACCAGCAGGTTACAGGGGTTGGGAGAGACCCAGTACTTC.

This clonotype was seen many times. The genes are TRBV20-1 and TRBJ2-5, with 15 bases aligning to TRBD2. The CDR3 runs 15 residues. V trimming: 3 bases; J trimming: 4 bases; junction bases outside the gene matches: 3. Looked up from germline, CDR1 is DFQATT and CDR2 is SNEGSKA (reference sequence). CDR3 nucleotides: TGCAGTGCTAGCCCGGGACTAGCGGGAGGAGAGACCCAGTACTTC. Translated, it gives CSASPGLAGGETQYF.

The chain joins TRBV4-1 to TRBJ2-5; no definite D call. V shed 4 bases and J shed 0 bases, with 9 bases lying between them. Germline CDR1 MGHRA, CDR2 YSYEKL. CDR3 length equals 14 residues. CDR3 in DNA: TGCGCCAGCAGCCGGGCCCATGACCAAGAGACCCAGTACTTC. Translated: CASSRAHDQETQYF.

The chain uses TRBV3-1 and TRBJ1-4, with D tentatively TRBD1 (5 bases). This CDR3 region has 14 residues. V lost 8 bases to trimming and J lost 4 bases, with 14 bases between them. In germline, CDR1 is LGHDT, CDR2 YNNKEL (reference sequence). The CDR3 DNA sequence: TGTGCCAGCGGTCGGCGGGGGGATAATGAAAAACTGTTTTTT. This codes for CASGRRGDNEKLFF.

This rearrangement joins TRBV28 to TRBJ2-7; TRBD1 matches 7 bases. With V trimmed by 5 bases and J by 6 bases, 28 bases remained unmatched. The CDR3 is 20 residues long. CDR1 and CDR2 (germline): MDHEN, SYDVKM. The CDR3 DNA follows: TGTGCCAGCAGTCTGATGTTACTTTTACCGGGACAGTTAGCCGCCGCCGAGCAGTACTTC. This encodes CASSLMLLLPGQLAAAEQYF.

This chain joins TRBV29-1 and TRBJ2-1; D is uncertain. Deletions cut 6 bases from V and 12 bases from J, with 21 bases between. This CDR3 comprises 13 residues. Germline CDR1 and CDR2: SQVTM and ANQGSEA. The CDR3 bases are TGCAGCGTCCTTCGGCAAATGACCCCCTTGCAGTTCTTC. Translated: CSVLRQMTPLQFF.